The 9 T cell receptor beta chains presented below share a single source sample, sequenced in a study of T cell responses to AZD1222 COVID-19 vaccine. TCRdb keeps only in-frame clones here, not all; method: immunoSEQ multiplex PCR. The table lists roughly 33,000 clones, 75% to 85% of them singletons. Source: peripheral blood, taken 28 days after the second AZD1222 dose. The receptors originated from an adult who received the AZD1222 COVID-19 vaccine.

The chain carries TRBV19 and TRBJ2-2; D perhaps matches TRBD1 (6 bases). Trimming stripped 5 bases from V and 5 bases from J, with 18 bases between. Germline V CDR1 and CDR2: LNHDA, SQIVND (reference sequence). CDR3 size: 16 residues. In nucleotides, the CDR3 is TGTGCCAGTAGTCCAGGGGCAGGGAAGAGAACCGGGGAGCTGTTTTTT. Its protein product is CASSPGAGKRTGELFF. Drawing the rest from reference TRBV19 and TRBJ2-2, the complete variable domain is DGGITQSPKYLFRKEGQNVTLSCEQNLNHDAMYWYRQDPGQGLRLIYYSQIVNDFQKGDIAEGYSVSREKKESFPLTVTSAQKNPTAFYLCASSPGAGKRTGELFFGEGSRLTVL.

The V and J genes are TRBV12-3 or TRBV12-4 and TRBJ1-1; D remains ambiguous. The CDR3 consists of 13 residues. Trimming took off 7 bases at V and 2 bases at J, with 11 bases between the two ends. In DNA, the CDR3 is TGTGCCAGCACCCCCGGGCTAAACACTGAAGCTTTCTTT. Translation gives CASTPGLNTEAFF.

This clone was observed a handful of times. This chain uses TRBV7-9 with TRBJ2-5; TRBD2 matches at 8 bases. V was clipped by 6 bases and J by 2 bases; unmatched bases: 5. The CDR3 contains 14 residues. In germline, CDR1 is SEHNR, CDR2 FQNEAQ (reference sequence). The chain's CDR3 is CASRPAGVQETQYF. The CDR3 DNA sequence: TGTGCCAGCAGGCCAGCGGGGGTACAAGAGACCCAGTACTTC.

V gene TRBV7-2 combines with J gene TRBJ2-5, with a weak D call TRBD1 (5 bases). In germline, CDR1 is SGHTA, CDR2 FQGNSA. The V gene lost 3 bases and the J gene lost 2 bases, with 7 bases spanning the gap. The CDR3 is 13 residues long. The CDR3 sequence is CASSFDRQETQYF. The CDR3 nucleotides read TGTGCCAGCAGCTTTGACAGACAAGAGACCCAGTACTTC.

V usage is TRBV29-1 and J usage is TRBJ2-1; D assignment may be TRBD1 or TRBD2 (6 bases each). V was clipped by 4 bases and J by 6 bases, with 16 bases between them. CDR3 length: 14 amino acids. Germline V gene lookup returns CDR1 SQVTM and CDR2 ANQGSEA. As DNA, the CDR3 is TGCAGCGTTGGAAAGGGGGGCAGGAGCAATGAGCAGTTCTTC. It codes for CSVGKGGRSNEQFF.

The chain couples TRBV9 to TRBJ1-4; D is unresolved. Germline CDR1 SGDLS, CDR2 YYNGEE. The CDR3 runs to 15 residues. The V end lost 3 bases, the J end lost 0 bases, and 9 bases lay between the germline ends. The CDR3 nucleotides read TGTGCCAGCAGCGCCACGAAAGCAACTAATGAAAAACTGTTTTTT. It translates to CASSATKATNEKLFF.

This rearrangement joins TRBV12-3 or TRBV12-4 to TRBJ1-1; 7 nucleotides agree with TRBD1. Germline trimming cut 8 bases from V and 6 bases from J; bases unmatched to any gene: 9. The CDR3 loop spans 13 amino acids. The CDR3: CASGPDRASEAFF. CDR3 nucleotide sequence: TGTGCCAGCGGTCCTGACAGGGCGTCTGAAGCTTTCTTT.

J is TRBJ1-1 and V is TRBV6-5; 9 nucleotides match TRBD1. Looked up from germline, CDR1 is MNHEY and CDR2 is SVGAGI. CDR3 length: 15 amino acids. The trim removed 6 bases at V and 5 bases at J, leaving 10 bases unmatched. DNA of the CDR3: TGTGCCAGCAGCCTTCAACTAGACAGGGGGACTGAAGCTTTCTTT. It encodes CASSLQLDRGTEAFF.

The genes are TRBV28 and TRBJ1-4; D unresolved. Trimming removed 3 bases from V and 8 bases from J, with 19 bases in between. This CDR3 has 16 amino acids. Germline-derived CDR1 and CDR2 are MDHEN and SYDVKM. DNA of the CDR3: TGTGCCAGCAGTTTTTCCGGGTCCCCCAAAGGAGAAAAACTGTTTTTT. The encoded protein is CASSFSGSPKGEKLFF.